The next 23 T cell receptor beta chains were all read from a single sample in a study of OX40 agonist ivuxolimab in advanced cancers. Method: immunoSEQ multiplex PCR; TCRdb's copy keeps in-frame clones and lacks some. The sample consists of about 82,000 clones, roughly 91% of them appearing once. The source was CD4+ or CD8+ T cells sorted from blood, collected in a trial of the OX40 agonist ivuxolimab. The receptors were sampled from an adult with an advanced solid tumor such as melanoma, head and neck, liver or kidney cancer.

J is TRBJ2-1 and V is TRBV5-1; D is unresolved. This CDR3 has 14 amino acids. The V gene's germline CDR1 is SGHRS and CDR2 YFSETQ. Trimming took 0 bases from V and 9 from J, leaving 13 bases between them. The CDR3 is CASSLDTTNGEQFF. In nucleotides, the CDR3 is TGCGCCAGCAGCTTGGATACAACGAACGGTGAGCAGTTCTTC.

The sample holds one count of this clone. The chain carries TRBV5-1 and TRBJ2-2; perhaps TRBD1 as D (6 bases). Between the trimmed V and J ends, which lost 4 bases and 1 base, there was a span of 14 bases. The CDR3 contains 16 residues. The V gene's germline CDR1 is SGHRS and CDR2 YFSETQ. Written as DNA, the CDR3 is TGCGCCAGCAGCCCCGGACAGCCAAAGAACACCGGGGAGCTGTTTTTT. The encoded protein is CASSPGQPKNTGELFF.

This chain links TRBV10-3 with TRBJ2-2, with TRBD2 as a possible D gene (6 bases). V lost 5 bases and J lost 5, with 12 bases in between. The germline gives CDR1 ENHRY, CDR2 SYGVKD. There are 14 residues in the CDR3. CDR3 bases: TGTGCCATCAGTCCGGGACTGGGGACCGGGGAGCTGTTTTTT. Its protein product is CAISPGLGTGELFF.

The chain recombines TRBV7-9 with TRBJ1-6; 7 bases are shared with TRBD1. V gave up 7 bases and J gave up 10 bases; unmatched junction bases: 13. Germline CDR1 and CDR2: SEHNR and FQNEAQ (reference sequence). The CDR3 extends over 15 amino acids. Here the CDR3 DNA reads TGTGCCAGCACCATGTGGGACAGAAATGACTCACCCCTCCACTTT. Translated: CASTMWDRNDSPLHF.

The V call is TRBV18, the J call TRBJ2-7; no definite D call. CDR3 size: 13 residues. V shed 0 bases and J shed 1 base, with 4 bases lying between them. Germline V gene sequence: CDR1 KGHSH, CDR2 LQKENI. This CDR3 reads CASSPPPSYEQYF. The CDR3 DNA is TGTGCCAGCTCACCACCTCCTTCCTACGAGCAGTACTTC.

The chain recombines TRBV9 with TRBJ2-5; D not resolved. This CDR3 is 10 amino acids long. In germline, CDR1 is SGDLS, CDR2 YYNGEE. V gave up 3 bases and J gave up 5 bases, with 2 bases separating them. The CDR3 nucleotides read TGTGCCAGCAGCGGGGAGACCCAGTACTTC. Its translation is CASSGETQYF.

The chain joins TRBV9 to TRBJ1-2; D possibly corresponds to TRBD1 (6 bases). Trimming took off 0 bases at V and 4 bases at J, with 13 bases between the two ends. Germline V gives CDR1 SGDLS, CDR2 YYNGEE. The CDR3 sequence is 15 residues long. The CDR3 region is CASSVAGGAGYGYTF. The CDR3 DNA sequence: TGTGCCAGCAGCGTAGCTGGGGGGGCGGGCTATGGCTACACCTTC.

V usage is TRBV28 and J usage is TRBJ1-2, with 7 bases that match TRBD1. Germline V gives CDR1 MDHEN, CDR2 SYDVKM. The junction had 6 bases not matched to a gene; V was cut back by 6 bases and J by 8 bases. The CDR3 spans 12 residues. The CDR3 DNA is TGTGCCAGCAGCCGAGGGACAGTCGGCTACACCTTC. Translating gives CASSRGTVGYTF.

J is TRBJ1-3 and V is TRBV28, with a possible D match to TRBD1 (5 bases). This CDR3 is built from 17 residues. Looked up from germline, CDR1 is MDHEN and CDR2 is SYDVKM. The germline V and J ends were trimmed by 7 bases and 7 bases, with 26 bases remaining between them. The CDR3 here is CASTPMSLGQFENTIYF. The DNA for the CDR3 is TGTGCCAGCACCCCAATGTCCCTGGGGCAGTTCGAGAACACCATATATTTT.

CDR3 coding DNA: TGTGCCAGCAGACGCGGCGGGGAGGGTGGCTCTGGGGCCAACGTCCTGACTTTC. Its translation is CASRRGGEGGSGANVLTF. The chain has TRBV27 and TRBJ2-6, with 7 positions matching TRBD2. Looked up from germline, CDR1 is MNHEY and CDR2 is SMNVEV (reference sequence). The J segment lost 0 bases and the V segment lost 6 bases, leaving 11 bases of the junction unmatched. The CDR3 has 18 residues.

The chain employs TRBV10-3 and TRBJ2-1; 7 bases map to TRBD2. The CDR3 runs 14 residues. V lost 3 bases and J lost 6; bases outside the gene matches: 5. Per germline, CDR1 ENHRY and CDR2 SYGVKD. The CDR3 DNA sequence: TGTGCCATCAGTGATGGGACTACAGGCAATGAGCAGTTCTTC. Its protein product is CAISDGTTGNEQFF.

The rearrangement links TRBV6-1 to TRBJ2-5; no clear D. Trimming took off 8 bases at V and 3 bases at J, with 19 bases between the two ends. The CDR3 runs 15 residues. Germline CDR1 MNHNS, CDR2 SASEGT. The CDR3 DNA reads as TGTGCCAGCGTCCCTACGGCAGGCCTCAAAGAGACCCAGTACTTC. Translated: CASVPTAGLKETQYF.

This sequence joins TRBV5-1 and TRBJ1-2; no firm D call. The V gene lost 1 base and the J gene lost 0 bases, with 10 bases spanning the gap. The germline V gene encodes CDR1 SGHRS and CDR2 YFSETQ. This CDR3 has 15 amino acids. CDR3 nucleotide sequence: TGCGCCAGCAGCTTGAACCCGACCGCTAACTATGGCTACACCTTC. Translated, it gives CASSLNPTANYGYTF.

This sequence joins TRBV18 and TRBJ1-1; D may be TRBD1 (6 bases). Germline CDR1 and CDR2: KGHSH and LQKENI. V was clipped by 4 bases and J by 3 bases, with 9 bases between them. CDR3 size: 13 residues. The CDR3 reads CASSLNRDTEAFF. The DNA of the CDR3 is TGTGCCAGCTCACTTAACAGGGACACTGAAGCTTTCTTT. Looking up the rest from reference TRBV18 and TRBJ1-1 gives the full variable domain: NAGVMQNPRHLVRRRGQEARLRCSPMKGHSHVYWYRQLPEEGLKFMVYLQKENIIDESGMPKERFSAEFPKEGPSILRIQQVVRGDSAAYFCASSLNRDTEAFFGQGTRLTVV.

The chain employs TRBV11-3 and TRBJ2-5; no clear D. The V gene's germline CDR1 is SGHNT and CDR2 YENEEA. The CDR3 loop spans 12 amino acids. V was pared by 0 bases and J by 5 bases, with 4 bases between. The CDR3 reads CASSLDRETQYF. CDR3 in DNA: TGTGCCAGCAGCTTAGATAGGGAGACCCAGTACTTC. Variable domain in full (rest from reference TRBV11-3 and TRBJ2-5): EAGVVQSPRYKIIEKKQPVAFWCNPISGHNTLYWYLQNLGQGPELLIRYENEEAVDDSQLPKDRFSAERLKGVDSTLKIQPAELGDSAVYLCASSLDRETQYFGPGTRLLVL.

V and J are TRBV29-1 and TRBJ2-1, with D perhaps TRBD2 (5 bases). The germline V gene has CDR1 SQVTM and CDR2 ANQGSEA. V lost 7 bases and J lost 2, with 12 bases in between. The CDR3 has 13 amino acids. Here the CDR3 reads CSGAAAPYNEQFF. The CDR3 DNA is TGCAGCGGGGCAGCGGCCCCCTACAATGAGCAGTTCTTC.

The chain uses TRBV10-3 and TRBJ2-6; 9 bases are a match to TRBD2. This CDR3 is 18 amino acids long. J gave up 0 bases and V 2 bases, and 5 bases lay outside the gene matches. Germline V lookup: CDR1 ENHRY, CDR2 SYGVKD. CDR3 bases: TGTGCCATCAGTGAGGTGACTAGCGGACGCTCTGGGGCCAACGTCCTGACTTTC. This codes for CAISEVTSGRSGANVLTF.

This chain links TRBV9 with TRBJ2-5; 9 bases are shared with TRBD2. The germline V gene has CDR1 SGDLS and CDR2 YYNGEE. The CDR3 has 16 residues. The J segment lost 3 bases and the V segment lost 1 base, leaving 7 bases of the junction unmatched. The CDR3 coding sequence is TGTGCCAGCAGCGTAAGCCCGGGACTAGCAAAAGAGACCCAGTACTTC. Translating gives CASSVSPGLAKETQYF.

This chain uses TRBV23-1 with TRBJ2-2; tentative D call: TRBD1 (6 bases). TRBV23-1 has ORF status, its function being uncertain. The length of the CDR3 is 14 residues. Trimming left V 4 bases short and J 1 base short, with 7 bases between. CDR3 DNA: TGCGCCAGCAGTCTACAGGGGAACACCGGGGAGCTGTTTTTT. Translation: CASSLQGNTGELFF.

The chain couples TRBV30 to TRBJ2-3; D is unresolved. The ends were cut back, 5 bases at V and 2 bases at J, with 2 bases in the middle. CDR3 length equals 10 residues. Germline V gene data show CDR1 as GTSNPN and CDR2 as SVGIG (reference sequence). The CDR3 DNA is TGTGCCTGGCTCACAGATACGCAGTATTTT. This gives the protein CAWLTDTQYF.

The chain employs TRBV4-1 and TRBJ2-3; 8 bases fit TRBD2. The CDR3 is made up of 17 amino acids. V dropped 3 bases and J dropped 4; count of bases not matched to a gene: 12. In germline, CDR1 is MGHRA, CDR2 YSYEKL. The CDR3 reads CASSHQPGGSGPDTQYF. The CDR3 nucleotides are TGCGCCAGCAGCCACCAACCGGGAGGGAGCGGCCCAGATACGCAGTATTTT.

The DNA of the CDR3 is TGTGCCAGCAGCTCCCTTAATCCCGAGCAGTACTTC. Protein: CASSSLNPEQYF. The chain recombines TRBV11-3 with TRBJ2-7; no reliable D call. V lost 4 bases and J 6 bases, leaving 10 bases between the germline ends. Germline V gene lookup returns CDR1 SGHNT and CDR2 YENEEA. The CDR3 runs to 12 residues.

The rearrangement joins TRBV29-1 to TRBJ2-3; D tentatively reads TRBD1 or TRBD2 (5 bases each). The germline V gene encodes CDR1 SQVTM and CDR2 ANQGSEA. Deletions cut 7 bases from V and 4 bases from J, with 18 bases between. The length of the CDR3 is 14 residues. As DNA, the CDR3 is TGCAGCGCCGAGGGGCGTGGGCCGGCAGATACGCAGTATTTT. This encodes CSAEGRGPADTQYF.